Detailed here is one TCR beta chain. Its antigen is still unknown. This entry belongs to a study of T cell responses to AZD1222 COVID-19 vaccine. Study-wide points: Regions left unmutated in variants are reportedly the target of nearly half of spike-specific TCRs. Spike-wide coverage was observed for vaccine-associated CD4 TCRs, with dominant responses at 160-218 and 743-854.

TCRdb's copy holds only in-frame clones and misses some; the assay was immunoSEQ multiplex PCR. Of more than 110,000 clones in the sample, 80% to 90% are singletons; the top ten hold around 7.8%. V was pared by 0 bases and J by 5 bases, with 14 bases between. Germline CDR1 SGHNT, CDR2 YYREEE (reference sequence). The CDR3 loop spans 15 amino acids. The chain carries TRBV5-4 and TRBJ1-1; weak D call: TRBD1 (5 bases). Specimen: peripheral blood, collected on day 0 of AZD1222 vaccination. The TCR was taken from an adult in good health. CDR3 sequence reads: CASSLAAGSGTEAFF. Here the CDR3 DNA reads TGTGCCAGCAGCTTGGCGGCAGGGAGTGGAACTGAAGCTTTCTTT.